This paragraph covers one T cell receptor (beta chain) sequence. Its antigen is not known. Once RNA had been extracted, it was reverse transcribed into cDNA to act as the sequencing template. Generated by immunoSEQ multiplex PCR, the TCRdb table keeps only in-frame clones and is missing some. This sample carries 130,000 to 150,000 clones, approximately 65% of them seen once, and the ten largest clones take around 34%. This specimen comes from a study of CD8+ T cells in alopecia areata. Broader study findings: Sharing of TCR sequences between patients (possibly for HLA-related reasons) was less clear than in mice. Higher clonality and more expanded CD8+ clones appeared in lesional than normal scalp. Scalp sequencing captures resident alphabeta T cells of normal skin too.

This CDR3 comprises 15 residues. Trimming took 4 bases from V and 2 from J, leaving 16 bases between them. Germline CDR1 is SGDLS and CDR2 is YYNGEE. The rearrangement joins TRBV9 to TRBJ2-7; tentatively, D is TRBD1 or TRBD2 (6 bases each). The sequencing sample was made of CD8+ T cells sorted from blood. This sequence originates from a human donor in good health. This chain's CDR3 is CASSPSGAPAYEQYF. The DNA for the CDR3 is TGTGCCAGCAGCCCCTCGGGGGCTCCTGCCTACGAGCAGTACTTC.